The next 32 T cell receptor beta chains were all read from a single sample in a study of blood T cell repertoires in COVID-19. Sequencing was performed with immunoSEQ multiplex PCR; in TCRdb, only in-frame clones are kept and a portion is missing. Among more than 85,000 clones, approximately 81% were seen once, and the ten largest hold 35% to 45%. The material sequenced was peripheral blood. These receptors originate from a man at least 80 years old with acute or convalescent COVID-19.

The gene calls are TRBV19 and TRBJ1-2; D is possibly TRBD1 (6 bases). V lost 2 bases to trimming and J lost 2 bases, with 12 bases between them. This CDR3 has 15 amino acids. Germline CDR1 and CDR2: LNHDA and SQIVND (reference sequence). The CDR3 here is CASSIKTGENYGYTF. The CDR3 DNA follows: TGTGCCAGTAGTATAAAGACAGGCGAAAACTATGGCTACACCTTC. Supplemented by reference TRBV19 and TRBJ1-2, the full variable domain reads DGGITQSPKYLFRKEGQNVTLSCEQNLNHDAMYWYRQDPGQGLRLIYYSQIVNDFQKGDIAEGYSVSREKKESFPLTVTSAQKNPTAFYLCASSIKTGENYGYTFGSGTRLTVV.

This chain joins TRBV6-5 and TRBJ1-5; 9 bases line up with TRBD1. The CDR3 totals 15 residues. V gave up 8 bases and J gave up 4 bases; unmatched junction bases: 9. Germline CDR1 and CDR2: MNHEY and SVGAGI. The CDR3 DNA is TGTGCCAGCCGATTAACAGGGGGCGAGAATCAGCCCCAGCATTTT. Translated: CASRLTGGENQPQHF.

This chain links TRBV29-1 with TRBJ2-5, with D perhaps matching TRBD1 (5 bases). Per germline, CDR1 SQVTM and CDR2 ANQGSEA. V lost 4 bases and J 2 bases, leaving 8 bases between the germline ends. The CDR3 sequence is 12 residues long. The CDR3 DNA follows: TGCAGCGTTGGGGGCGGTCAAGAGACCCAGTACTTC. Protein sequence: CSVGGGQETQYF.

The V gene is TRBV29-1, the J gene TRBJ2-5; TRBD2 agrees at 10 bases. Trimming at V came to 7 bases and at J to 0 bases, leaving 8 bases not matched to a gene. This CDR3 comprises 15 residues. Germline CDR1 SQVTM, CDR2 ANQGSEA. CDR3 in DNA: TGCAGCGCCAAGACTAGCGGGCATTACCAAGAGACCCAGTACTTC. This gives the protein CSAKTSGHYQETQYF.

This clone appeared a single time. The chain uses TRBV6-5 and TRBJ2-2; D perhaps matches TRBD1 (5 bases). CDR3 length: 15 amino acids. Trimming took 6 bases from V and 0 from J, leaving 11 bases between them. From germline, CDR1 is MNHEY and CDR2 SVGAGI. CDR3 amino acids: CASRSDRTNTGELFF. The CDR3 DNA reads TGTGCCAGCAGATCAGACAGAACGAACACCGGGGAGCTGTTTTTT.

V gene TRBV19 combines with J gene TRBJ2-5, with 12 bases that match TRBD2. CDR1 and CDR2 (germline): LNHDA, SQIVND (reference sequence). With 5 bases clipped from V and 7 bases from J, the junction kept 8 bases outside the gene matches. The CDR3 runs to 15 residues. In DNA, the CDR3 is TGTGCCAGTAGTTTCAGGACTAGCGGGAAAATGACCCAGTACTTC. Translated: CASSFRTSGKMTQYF.

The gene calls are TRBV2 and TRBJ1-5; D remains ambiguous. Trimming removed 1 base at V and 7 bases at J, with 17 bases between. The CDR3 totals 16 residues. Germline V gene data show CDR1 as SNHLY and CDR2 as FYNNEI. In DNA, the CDR3 is TGTGCCAGCAGTGAAGAAGGACGGGGTCACGGACAGCCCCAGCATTTT. Its protein is CASSEEGRGHGQPQHF.

This chain links TRBV19 with TRBJ1-5; 7 bases map to TRBD1. J was trimmed by 2 bases and V by 7 bases; bases with no gene match: 11. CDR1 is LNHDA, CDR2 SQIVND, per germline (reference sequence). The CDR3 loop spans 16 amino acids. This chain's CDR3 is CASKNTRGQGNQPQHF. Written as DNA, the CDR3 is TGTGCCAGTAAGAATACTAGGGGGCAGGGCAATCAGCCCCAGCATTTT.

The chain combines TRBV30 with TRBJ2-7, with a possible D match to TRBD1 (6 bases). CDR1 GTSNPN and CDR2 SVGIG come from the germline V gene (reference sequence). The CDR3 is made up of 13 amino acids. V was pared by 3 bases and J by 0 bases, with 9 bases between. The CDR3 loop is CAWSRQVSYEQYF. In nucleotides, the CDR3 is TGTGCCTGGAGCAGACAGGTCTCCTACGAGCAGTACTTC. Complete variable domain (other parts from reference TRBV30 and TRBJ2-7): SQTIHQWPATLVQPVGSPLSLECTVEGTSNPNLYWYRQAAGRGLQLLFYSVGIGQISSEVPQNLSASRPQDRQFILSSKKLLLSDSGFYLCAWSRQVSYEQYFGPGTRLTVT.

The V call is TRBV19, the J call TRBJ2-2; D is possibly TRBD2 (7 bases). V was shortened by 0 bases and J by 6 bases, with 20 bases between the two germline ends. The CDR3 spans 18 residues. CDR1 LNHDA and CDR2 SQIVND come from the germline V gene (reference sequence). DNA for the CDR3: TGTGCCAGTAGTATAGATCGGGGCGGGGGCCGACTGTCCGGGGAGCTGTTTTTT. It is translated as CASSIDRGGGRLSGELFF.

CDR3 in amino acids: CASSLPTENTEAFF. CDR3 DNA sequence: TGTGCCAGCAGCCTACCGACAGAGAACACTGAAGCTTTCTTT. The rearrangement links TRBV14 to TRBJ1-1; TRBD1 is a possible D gene (5 bases). Per germline, CDR1 SGHDN and CDR2 FVKESK. V lost 4 bases to trimming and J lost 1 base, with 10 bases between them. The CDR3 loop spans 14 amino acids.

The rearrangement uses TRBV6-5 and TRBJ2-7, with D perhaps TRBD1 (5 bases). Germline assignment: CDR1 MNHEY and CDR2 SVGAGI. The CDR3 extends over 13 amino acids. V was clipped by 6 bases and J by 0 bases, with 9 bases between them. In DNA, the CDR3 is TGTGCCAGCAGAACCCAGGGCTCCTACGAGCAGTACTTC. Translated: CASRTQGSYEQYF.

This clone has only one observation. This sequence joins TRBV5-6 and TRBJ2-2; TRBD1 agrees at 8 bases. The CDR3 consists of 17 residues. Germline V gives CDR1 SGHDT, CDR2 YYEEEE. Trimming removed 2 bases from V and 5 bases from J; junction bases left unmatched: 11. This CDR3 is CASSLPQGAPRTGELFF. CDR3 DNA: TGTGCCAGCAGCTTACCTCAGGGGGCGCCCCGGACCGGGGAGCTGTTTTTT. Drawing the rest from reference TRBV5-6 and TRBJ2-2, the complete variable domain is DAGVTQSPTHLIKTRGQQVTLRCSPKSGHDTVSWYQQALGQGPQFIFQYYEEEERQRGNFPDRFSGHQFPNYSSELNVNALLLGDSALYLCASSLPQGAPRTGELFFGEGSRLTVL.

The chain employs TRBV6-6 and TRBJ2-7; maybe TRBD1 (6 bases). V lost 6 bases and J 2 bases, leaving 11 bases between the germline ends. The CDR3 is made up of 13 amino acids. CDR1 and CDR2 from the germline V gene are MNHNY and SVGAGI (reference sequence). As DNA, the CDR3 is TGTGCCAGCAGCAAGACAGGTCCCTACGAGCAGTACTTC. Translation gives CASSKTGPYEQYF.

This chain connects TRBV11-3 to TRBJ2-1; the match to TRBD2 covers 9 bases. CDR1 SGHNT and CDR2 YENEEA come from the germline V gene. This CDR3 has 16 residues. With 1 base clipped from V and 7 bases from J, the junction kept 8 bases outside the gene matches. CDR3 residues: CASSLVGGRGSNEQFF. CDR3 in DNA: TGTGCCAGCAGCTTAGTGGGCGGGAGGGGATCGAATGAGCAGTTCTTC.

The chain couples TRBV28 to TRBJ2-1, with a possible D match to TRBD1 (6 bases). The ends were cut back, 6 bases at V and 7 bases at J, with 16 bases in the middle. CDR3 length: 14 amino acids. Germline V lookup: CDR1 MDHEN, CDR2 SYDVKM. CDR3 nucleotide sequence: TGTGCCAGCAGATCAGGGGACCACTCAAATGAGCAGTTCTTC. Protein product: CASRSGDHSNEQFF.

The chain employs TRBV19 and TRBJ1-5; possible D gene TRBD1, 6 bases. The CDR3 spans 13 residues. The V gene's germline CDR1 is LNHDA and CDR2 SQIVND (reference sequence). V lost 6 bases and J lost 6, with 12 bases in between. Written as DNA, the CDR3 is TGTGCCAGTAGGTCAGGGGCAATTCAGCCCCAGCATTTT. Amino acids: CASRSGAIQPQHF.

V and J are TRBV9 and TRBJ2-7; 9 bases align to TRBD1. This CDR3 is 16 amino acids long. The V gene's germline CDR1 is SGDLS and CDR2 YYNGEE. Losses at the gene ends were 4 bases for V and 6 bases for J; bases not matched to a gene: 14. The CDR3 bases are TGTGCCAGCAGCTCAACCCCGGGACAGGGTAATGGCGAGCAGTACTTC. As protein: CASSSTPGQGNGEQYF.

The chain employs TRBV2 and TRBJ1-2; D perhaps matches TRBD1 (6 bases). Trimming cost V 2 bases and J 0 bases, with 13 bases left between them. CDR3 size: 16 residues. Germline loops: CDR1 SNHLY, CDR2 FYNNEI. The CDR3 is CASSETHRAANYGYTF. The CDR3 nucleotides are TGTGCCAGCAGTGAAACCCACAGGGCGGCTAACTATGGCTACACCTTC. Variable domain in full (rest from reference TRBV2 and TRBJ1-2): EPEVTQTPSHQVTQMGQEVILRCVPISNHLYFYWYRQILGQKVEFLVSFYNNEISEKSEIFDDQFSVERPDGSNFTLKIRSTKLEDSAMYFCASSETHRAANYGYTFGSGTRLTVV.

This clone was seen just once. This sequence joins TRBV6-1 and TRBJ2-3, with 9 bases identical to TRBD2. CDR1 is MNHNS, CDR2 SASEGT, per germline. CDR3 length: 17 residues. V was clipped by 0 bases and J by 3 bases; unmatched bases: 7. CDR3 residues: CASSEAAAGGSTDTQYF. CDR3 sequence (DNA): TGTGCCAGCAGTGAAGCGGCTGCGGGAGGGAGTACAGATACGCAGTATTTT.

The CDR3 DNA sequence: TGTGCCAGCAGCTTGATAGCGGGAGGCACCAATGAGCAGTTCTTC. It translates to CASSLIAGGTNEQFF. The rearrangement joins TRBV5-6 to TRBJ2-1; 10 bases align to TRBD2. From germline, CDR1 is SGHDT and CDR2 YYEEEE. The CDR3 runs 15 residues. V shed 1 base, J shed 6 bases, and the junction held 4 bases outside the gene matches.

This clone was detected a few times. The J gene is TRBJ1-2, the V gene TRBV11-2; no firm D call. Germline CDR1 SGHAT, CDR2 FQNNGV. The CDR3 extends over 14 amino acids. The ends were cut back, 3 bases at V and 0 bases at J, with 8 bases in the middle. The DNA for the CDR3 is TGTGCCAGCAGCTTGAGCAGGACTAACTATGGCTACACCTTC. Amino acid sequence: CASSLSRTNYGYTF.

V usage is TRBV11-2 and J usage is TRBJ1-1, with 7 bases lining up with TRBD1. Germline CDR1 is SGHAT and CDR2 is FQNNGV. The CDR3 runs 15 residues. The trim removed 5 bases at V and 4 bases at J, leaving 10 bases unmatched. This chain's CDR3 is CASSHSTGPVTEAFF. The CDR3 nucleotides read TGTGCCAGCAGCCACTCGACAGGGCCTGTCACTGAAGCTTTCTTT.

This clone has a handful of counts. The V and J genes are TRBV3-1 (or the pseudogene TRBV3-2) and TRBJ1-4; 8 bases are shared with TRBD1. Germline V gives CDR1 LGHDT, CDR2 YNNKEL (reference sequence). The CDR3 contains 14 residues. J was trimmed by 8 bases and V by 4 bases; bases with no gene match: 6. CDR3 coding DNA: TGTGCCAGCAGCCTCACAGGGGGGGGCGAAAAACTGTTTTTT. Protein: CASSLTGGGEKLFF.

The gene calls are TRBV25-1 and TRBJ1-1; 7 positions agree with TRBD1. CDR3 size: 14 residues. Losses at the gene ends were 3 bases for V and 4 bases for J; bases not matched to a gene: 5. Germline CDR1 reads MGHDK; CDR2 reads SYGVNS. The CDR3 bases are TGTGCCAGCAGTGAGACAGGGTGGGCCACTGAAGCTTTCTTT. This sequence encodes CASSETGWATEAFF.

The chain carries TRBV24-1 and TRBJ2-3, with D unclear. This CDR3 has 15 amino acids. V shed 1 base and J shed 5 bases, with 12 bases lying between them. Germline CDR1 and CDR2: KGHDR and SFDVKD. The chain's CDR3 is CATSDFTQNGDTQYF. The CDR3 DNA reads as TGTGCCACCAGTGATTTTACGCAGAATGGAGATACGCAGTATTTT.

The V call is TRBV6-5, the J call TRBJ2-1, with TRBD2 matching 8 bases. With 5 bases clipped from V and 8 bases from J, the junction kept 8 bases outside the gene matches. The germline CDR1 and CDR2 sequences are MNHEY and SVGAGI. This CDR3 contains 14 residues. The CDR3 bases are TGTGCCAGCAGTAACCTAGCGGGCGTCGATGAGCAGTTCTTC. Translation gives CASSNLAGVDEQFF.

This clone has only one observation. The V gene is TRBV13, the J gene TRBJ2-7; 8 bases are a match to TRBD2. The CDR3 contains 14 residues. Germline V gene sequence: CDR1 PRHDT, CDR2 FYEKMQ (reference sequence). J was trimmed by 4 bases and V by 2 bases; bases with no gene match: 4. The chain's CDR3 is CASSLSGSGYEQYF. The CDR3 coding sequence is TGTGCCAGCAGCTTAAGCGGGAGCGGATACGAGCAGTACTTC.

The V call is TRBV5-4, the J call TRBJ2-1; 16 bases line up with TRBD2. The germline V gene encodes CDR1 SGHNT and CDR2 YYREEE (reference sequence). Trimming took 4 bases from V and 7 from J; bases not matched to a gene: 5. This CDR3 is built from 16 residues. The CDR3 region has the DNA TGTGCCAGCAGCGCCGGGACTAGCGGGAGGGCGAATGAGCAGTTCTTC. Encoded protein: CASSAGTSGRANEQFF.

This clone was seen once. The DNA of the CDR3 is TGTGCCAGCAGTGCTCAGGGGAACAACTATGGCTACACCTTC. As protein: CASSAQGNNYGYTF. The chain recombines TRBV28 with TRBJ1-2, with D possibly matching TRBD1 (6 bases). The CDR3 has 14 amino acids. The germline V gene has CDR1 MDHEN and CDR2 SYDVKM. Trimming took off 5 bases at V and 2 bases at J, with 12 bases between the two ends.

The chain uses TRBV7-9 and TRBJ2-1; 8 bases map to TRBD1. The V gene end was trimmed by 4 bases and the J gene end by 2 bases; junction bases not matched to a gene: 4. The CDR3 length is 15 residues. Germline V CDR1 and CDR2: SEHNR, FQNEAQ (reference sequence). As DNA, the CDR3 is TGTGCCAGCAGCTCCGACAGGGGTACCTACAATGAGCAGTTCTTC. Its protein product is CASSSDRGTYNEQFF.

CDR3 DNA sequence: TGCGCCAGCAGCAGAACAGGGGTGGCCACTGAAGCTTTCTTT. Translation gives CASSRTGVATEAFF. The chain links TRBV5-1 to TRBJ1-1; 7 nucleotides match TRBD1. Per germline, CDR1 SGHRS and CDR2 YFSETQ. The trim removed 4 bases at V and 4 bases at J, leaving 7 bases unmatched. This CDR3 region has 14 residues. The variable domain in full, with the rest retrieved from reference TRBV5-1 and TRBJ1-1, is KAGVTQTPRYLIKTRGQQVTLSCSPISGHRSVSWYQQTPGQGLQFLFEYFSETQRNKGNFPGRFSGRQFSNSRSEMNVSTLELGDSALYLCASSRTGVATEAFFGQGTRLTVV.